This note documents a single T cell receptor beta chain sequence. Its matching antigen is unknown. The source of the sample is a study of T cells expressing NK-cell markers. Study conclusions and caveats: Six donors carried dominant NKG2C+ clonotypes that made up roughly 1.0-7.0% of their CD8+ T cells.

CDR1 and CDR2 (germline): MNHEY, SMNVEV (reference sequence). The CDR3 extends over 14 amino acids. TCRdb re-called the 5' RACE reads, yielding one record per CDR3 amino acid sequence without DNA. The sample totals about 450,000 distinct CDR3 sequences. Sequencing was done on a sample of blood T cells: a sorted CD56 or NKG2C T cell subset, CD4+ or CD8+ T cells, or bulk PBMC T cells (not recorded which). This TCR came from a woman between 18 and 75 years old in good health. The V and J genes are TRBV27 and TRBJ2-1. CDR3 region: CASTLKFSYNEQFF.